This T cell receptor (beta chain) was profiled in a study of blood T cell repertoires in COVID-19. Study details: From T cells, B-cell-depleted T cells, or PBMCs came the material, which was cDNA or gDNA.

The CDR3 loop spans 13 amino acids. Trimming took 4 bases from V and 0 from J, leaving 4 bases between them. From germline, CDR1 is SGHTA and CDR2 FQGNSA. The method was immunoSEQ multiplex PCR; TCRdb's version includes in-frame clones alone and lacks a portion of them. The repertoire holds fewer than 200,000 clones, with more than 80% as singletons. The Seattle patients joined while their infection was active and were tracked longitudinally afterward. The rearrangement links TRBV7-2 to TRBJ1-3; D gene uncertain. This TCR derives from a woman of 80 years or more with COVID-19, enrolled during active disease. Sequencing was done on a sample of peripheral blood. This CDR3 reads CASSSGSGNTIYF. The CDR3 nucleotides read TGTGCCAGCAGCTCCGGCTCTGGAAACACCATATATTTT.